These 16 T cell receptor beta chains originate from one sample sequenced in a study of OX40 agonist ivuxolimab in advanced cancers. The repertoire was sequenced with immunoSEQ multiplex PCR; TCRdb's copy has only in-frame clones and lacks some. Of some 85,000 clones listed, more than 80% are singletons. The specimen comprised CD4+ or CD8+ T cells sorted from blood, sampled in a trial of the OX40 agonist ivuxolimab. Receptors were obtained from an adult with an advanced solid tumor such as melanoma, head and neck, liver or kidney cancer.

In nucleotides, the CDR3 is TGTGCCAGCAGTTACCCCCACCCATTGGGCTACAATGAGCAGTTCTTC. Protein sequence: CASSYPHPLGYNEQFF. The chain combines TRBV6-5 with TRBJ2-1; D gene uncertain. From germline, CDR1 is MNHEY and CDR2 SVGAGI. The CDR3 totals 16 residues. With 2 bases removed from V and 3 bases from J, the gap between germline ends came to 14 bases.

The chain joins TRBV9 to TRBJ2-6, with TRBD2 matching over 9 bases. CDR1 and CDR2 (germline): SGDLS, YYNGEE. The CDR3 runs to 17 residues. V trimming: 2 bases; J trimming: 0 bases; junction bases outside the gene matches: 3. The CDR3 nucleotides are TGTGCCAGCAGCGTGGGTAGCGGGAGCTCTGGGGCCAACGTCCTGACTTTC. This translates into CASSVGSGSSGANVLTF. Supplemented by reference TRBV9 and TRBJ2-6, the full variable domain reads DSGVTQTPKHLITATGQRVTLRCSPRSGDLSVYWYQQSLDQGLQFLIQYYNGEERAKGNILERFSAQQFPDLHSELNLSSLELGDSALYFCASSVGSGSSGANVLTFGAGSRLTVL.

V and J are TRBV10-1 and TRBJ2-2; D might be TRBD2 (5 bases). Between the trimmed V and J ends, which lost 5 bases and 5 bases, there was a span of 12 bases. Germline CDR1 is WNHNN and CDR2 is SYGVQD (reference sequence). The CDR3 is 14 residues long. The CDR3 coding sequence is TGCGCCAGCAGTCGGTCAGCGGTTACCGGGGAGCTGTTTTTT. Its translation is CASSRSAVTGELFF.

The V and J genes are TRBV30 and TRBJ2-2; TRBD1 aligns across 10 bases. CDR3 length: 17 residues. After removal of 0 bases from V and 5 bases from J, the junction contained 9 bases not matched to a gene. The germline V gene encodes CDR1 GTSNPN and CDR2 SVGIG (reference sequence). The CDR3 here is CAWSVRWTGGITGELFF. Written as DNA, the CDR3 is TGTGCCTGGAGTGTACGGTGGACAGGGGGAATAACCGGGGAGCTGTTTTTT.

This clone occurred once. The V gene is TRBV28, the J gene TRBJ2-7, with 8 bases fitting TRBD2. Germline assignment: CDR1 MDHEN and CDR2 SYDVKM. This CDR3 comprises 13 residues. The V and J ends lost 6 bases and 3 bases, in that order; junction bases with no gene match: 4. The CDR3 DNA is TGTGCCAGCAGCGGCGGGGGGATCTACGAGCAGTACTTC. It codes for CASSGGGIYEQYF.

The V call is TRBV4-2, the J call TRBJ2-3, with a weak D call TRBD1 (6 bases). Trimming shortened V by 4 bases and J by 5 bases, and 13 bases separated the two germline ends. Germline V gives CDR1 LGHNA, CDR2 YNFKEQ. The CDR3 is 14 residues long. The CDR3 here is CASSPGKGGDTQYF. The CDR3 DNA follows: TGTGCCAGCAGCCCCGGAAAAGGGGGAGATACGCAGTATTTT.

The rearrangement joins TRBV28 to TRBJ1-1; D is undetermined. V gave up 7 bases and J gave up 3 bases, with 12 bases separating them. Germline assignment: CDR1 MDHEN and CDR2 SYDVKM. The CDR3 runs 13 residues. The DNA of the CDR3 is TGTGCCAGCAAAACTCACCTGGACACTGAAGCTTTCTTT. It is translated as CASKTHLDTEAFF.

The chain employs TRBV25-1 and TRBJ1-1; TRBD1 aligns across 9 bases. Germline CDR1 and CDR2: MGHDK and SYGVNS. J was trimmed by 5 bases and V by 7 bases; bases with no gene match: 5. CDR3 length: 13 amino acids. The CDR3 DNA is TGTGCCAGCACGACAGGGGGTAAGACTGAAGCTTTCTTT. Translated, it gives CASTTGGKTEAFF.

The CDR3 loop is CASSQGVYLAKNIQYF. CDR3 nucleotide sequence: TGCGCCAGCAGCCAAGGGGTATATTTAGCCAAAAACATTCAGTACTTC. The V call is TRBV4-3, the J call TRBJ2-4; D is unclear. The CDR3 loop spans 16 amino acids. From germline, CDR1 is LGHNA and CDR2 YSLEER. Trimming removed 1 base at V and 0 bases at J, with 10 bases between.

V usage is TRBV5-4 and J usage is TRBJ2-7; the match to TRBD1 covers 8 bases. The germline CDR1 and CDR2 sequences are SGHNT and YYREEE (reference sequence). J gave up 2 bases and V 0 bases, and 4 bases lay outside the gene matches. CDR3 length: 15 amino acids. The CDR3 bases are TGTGCCAGCAGCTTGGCCGGGACAGGTACCTACGAGCAGTACTTC. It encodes CASSLAGTGTYEQYF.

The CDR3 region is CASSESEKLFF. In DNA form, the CDR3 reads TGCGCCAGCAGTGAGTCGGAAAAACTGTTTTTT. V and J are TRBV10-2 and TRBJ1-4; unclear D gene. Germline-derived CDR1 and CDR2 are WSHSY and SAAADI. Trimming took 0 bases from V and 8 from J, leaving 1 base between them. The CDR3 has 11 amino acids.

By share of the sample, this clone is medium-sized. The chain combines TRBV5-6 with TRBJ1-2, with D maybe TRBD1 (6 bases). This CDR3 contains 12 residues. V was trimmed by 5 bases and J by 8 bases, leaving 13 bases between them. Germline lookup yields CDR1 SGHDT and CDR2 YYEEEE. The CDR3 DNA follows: TGTGCCAGCAGGAAACAGGGAGCAGGCTACACCTTC. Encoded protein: CASRKQGAGYTF.

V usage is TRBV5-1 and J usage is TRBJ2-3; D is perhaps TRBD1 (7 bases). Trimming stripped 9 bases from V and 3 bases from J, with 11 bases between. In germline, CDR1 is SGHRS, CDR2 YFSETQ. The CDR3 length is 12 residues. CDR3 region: CATRGETDTQYF. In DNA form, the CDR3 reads TGCGCCACCAGGGGGGAGACAGATACGCAGTATTTT.

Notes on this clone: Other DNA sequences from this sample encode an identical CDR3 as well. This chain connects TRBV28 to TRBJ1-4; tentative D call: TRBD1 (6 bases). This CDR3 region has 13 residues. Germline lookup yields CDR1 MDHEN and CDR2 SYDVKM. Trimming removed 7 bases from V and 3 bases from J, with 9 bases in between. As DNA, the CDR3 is TGTGCCAGCATAGGGGGGGCTAATGAAAAACTGTTTTTT. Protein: CASIGGANEKLFF.

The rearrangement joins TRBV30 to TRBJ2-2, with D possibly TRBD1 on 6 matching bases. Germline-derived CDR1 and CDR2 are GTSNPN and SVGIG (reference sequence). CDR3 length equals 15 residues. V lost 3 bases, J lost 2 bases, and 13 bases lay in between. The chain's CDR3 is CAWRPTGTNTGELFF. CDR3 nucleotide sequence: TGTGCCTGGAGGCCCACAGGGACCAACACCGGGGAGCTGTTTTTT.

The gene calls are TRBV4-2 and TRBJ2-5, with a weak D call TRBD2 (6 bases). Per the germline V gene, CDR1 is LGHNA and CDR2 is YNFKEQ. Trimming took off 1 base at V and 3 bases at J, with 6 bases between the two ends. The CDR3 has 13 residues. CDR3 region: CASSQGTKETQYF. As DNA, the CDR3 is TGTGCCAGCAGCCAAGGGACTAAAGAGACCCAGTACTTC.